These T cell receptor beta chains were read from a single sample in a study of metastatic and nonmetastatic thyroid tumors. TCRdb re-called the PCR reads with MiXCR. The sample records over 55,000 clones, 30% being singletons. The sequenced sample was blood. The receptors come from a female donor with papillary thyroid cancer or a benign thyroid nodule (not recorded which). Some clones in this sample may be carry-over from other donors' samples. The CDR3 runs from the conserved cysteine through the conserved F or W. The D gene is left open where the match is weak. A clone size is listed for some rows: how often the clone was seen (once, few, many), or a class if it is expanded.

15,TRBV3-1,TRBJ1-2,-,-,TGTGCCAGCAGCCCACACGCGGACGAGGACTATGGCTACACCTTC,CASSPHADEDYGYTF
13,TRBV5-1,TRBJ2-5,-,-,TGCGCCAGCAGCTTGGGCAGAAAAGAGACCCAGTACTTC,CASSLGRKETQYF
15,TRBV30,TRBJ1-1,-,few,TGTGCCTGGGAGGCAGGGGTCGGCAGGAACACTGAAGCTTTCTTT,CAWEAGVGRNTEAFF
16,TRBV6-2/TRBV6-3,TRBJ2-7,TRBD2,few,TGTGCCAGCAGTCGGGCCTGGGCGGGAGGTAGGAACGAGCAGTACTTC,CASSRAWAGGRNEQYF
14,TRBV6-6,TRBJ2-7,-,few,TGTGCCAGCCGGGGGTCATGGGGAACCTACGAGCAGTACTTC,CASRGSWGTYEQYF
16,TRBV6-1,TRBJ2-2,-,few,TGTGCCAGCAGTGTGGTAGGGGCCATTGGCACCGGGGAGCTGTTTTTT,CASSVVGAIGTGELFF
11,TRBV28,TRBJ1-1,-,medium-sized,TGTGCCAGCATCCTGAACACTGAAGCTTTCTTT,CASILNTEAFF
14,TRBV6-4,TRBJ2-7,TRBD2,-,TGTGCCAGCACCGCTAGCGGGAGACGAAGCGAGCAGTACTTC,CASTASGRRSEQYF
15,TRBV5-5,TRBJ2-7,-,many,TGTGCCAGCAGCTTGGCGGGCAGCCCAATAGAGGAGCAGTACTTC,CASSLAGSPIEEQYF
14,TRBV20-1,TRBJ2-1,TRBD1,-,TGCAGTGCTAGTCTTACAGGGGGTAGGAATGAGCAGTTCTTC,CSASLTGGRNEQFF
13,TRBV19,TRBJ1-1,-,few,TGTGCCAGTACTTTTACAGGGTCGGGTGAAGCTTTCTTT,CASTFTGSGEAFF
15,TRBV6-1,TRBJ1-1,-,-,TGTGCCAGCAGTTCGAGACCCACAGGTGACACTGAAGCTTTCTTT,CASSSRPTGDTEAFF
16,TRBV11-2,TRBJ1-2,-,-,TGTGCCAGCAGCTTAACCCTCGTCGAACAGGGAGGGGGCTACACCTTC,CASSLTLVEQGGGYTF
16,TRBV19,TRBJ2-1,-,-,TGTGCCAGTAGTATTTTCCCGCCTAGCTCCTACAATGAGCAGTTCTTC,CASSIFPPSSYNEQFF
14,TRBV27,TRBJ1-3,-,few,TGTGCCAGCAGTTTTAAGGGCTCTGGAAACACCATATATTTT,CASSFKGSGNTIYF
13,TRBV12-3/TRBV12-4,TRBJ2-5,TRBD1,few,TGTGCCAGCAGTCCTACAGGGGGAGAGACCCAGTACTTC,CASSPTGGETQYF
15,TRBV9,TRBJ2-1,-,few,TGTGCCAGCAGCCTCGGTGGAGACTCCTACAATGAGCAGTTCTTC,CASSLGGDSYNEQFF
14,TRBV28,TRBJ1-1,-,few,TGTGCCAGCAGTCCCGCCGGGACCAAAACTGAAGCTTTCTTT,CASSPAGTKTEAFF
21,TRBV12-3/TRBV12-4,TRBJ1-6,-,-,TGTGCCAGCAGTTTAAGAGGGGATAGGGCCGGCTACGAGCGGGGAGGTTCACCCCTCCACTTT,CASSLRGDRAGYERGGSPLHF
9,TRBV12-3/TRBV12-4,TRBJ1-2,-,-,TGTGCCAGCAGTTCGGGGGACACCTTC,CASSSGDTF
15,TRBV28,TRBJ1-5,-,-,TGTGCCAGCAGTCGAGCCCCAGGGGTCGGGCAGCCCCAGCATTTT,CASSRAPGVGQPQHF
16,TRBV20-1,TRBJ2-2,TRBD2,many,TGCAGTGCCCCCCGGGATAGCGGGATTAGAACCGGGGAGCTGTTTTTT,CSAPRDSGIRTGELFF
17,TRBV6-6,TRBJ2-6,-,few,TGTGCCAGCAGTTACGGGACACCAACCTCTGGGGCCAACGTCCTGACTTTC,CASSYGTPTSGANVLTF
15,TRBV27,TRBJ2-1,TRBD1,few,TGTGCCAGCAGGACCTGGGGACAGGGCTACAATGAGCAGTTCTTC,CASRTWGQGYNEQFF
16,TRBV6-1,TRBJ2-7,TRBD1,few,TGTGCCAGCATGGTTCTCCCGAGGACAGGGCGGCACGAGCAGTACTTC,CASMVLPRTGRHEQYF
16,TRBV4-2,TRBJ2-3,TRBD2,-,TGTGCCAGCAGCCAACTAGCGGGAGCCGGCACAGATACGCAGTATTTT,CASSQLAGAGTDTQYF
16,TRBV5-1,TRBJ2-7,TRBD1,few,TGCGCCAGCAGCTTGGCCGGGACAGCTTTCCCCTACGAGCAGTACTTC,CASSLAGTAFPYEQYF
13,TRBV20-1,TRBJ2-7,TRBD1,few,TGCAGTGCTTCCGGGACAGGGGTGTACGAGCAGTACTTC,CSASGTGVYEQYF
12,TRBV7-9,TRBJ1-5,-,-,TGTGCCAGCAGCTCGCTTGGGCAGCCCCAGCATTTT,CASSSLGQPQHF
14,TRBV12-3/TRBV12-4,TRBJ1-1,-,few,TGTGCCAGCAGTTATAGGTCATCCATGGGAATAGCTTTCTTT,CASSYRSSMGIAFF
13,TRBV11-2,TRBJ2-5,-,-,TGTGCCAGCACCCCCCTGGGAGGAGAGACCCAGTACTTC,CASTPLGGETQYF
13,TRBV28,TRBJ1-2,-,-,TGTGCCAGCACTGGGGGGGGGCTCTATGGCTACACCTTC,CASTGGGLYGYTF
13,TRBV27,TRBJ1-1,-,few,TGTGCCAGCAGTTTAACAGGGTCCACTGAAGCTTTCTTT,CASSLTGSTEAFF
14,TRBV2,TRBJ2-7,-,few,TGTGCCAGCAGTGACTTGGAGGGGACGGACGAGCAGTACTTC,CASSDLEGTDEQYF
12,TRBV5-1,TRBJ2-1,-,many,TGCGCCAGCAGCTTGGAGGTGGGGGAGCAGTTCTTC,CASSLEVGEQFF
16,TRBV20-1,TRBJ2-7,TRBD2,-,TGCAGTGCTAGAGATGGCAGTAGCGGGAGGACCTACGAGCAGTACTTC,CSARDGSSGRTYEQYF
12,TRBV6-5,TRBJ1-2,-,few,TGTGCCAGCAGTTACGGGGGTTCGGGCTACACCTTC,CASSYGGSGYTF
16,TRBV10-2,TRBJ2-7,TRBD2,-,TGCGCCAGCAGTGATCGGGCGGGAGGGCCTTCCTACGAGCAGTACTTC,CASSDRAGGPSYEQYF
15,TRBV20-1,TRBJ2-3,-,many,TGCAGTGCTAGAGATAGCCGGGATCCGTACGATACGCAGTATTTT,CSARDSRDPYDTQYF
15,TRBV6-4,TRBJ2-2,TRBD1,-,TGTGCCAGCAGCCCACAGGGGGGTAGCACCGGGGAGCTGTTTTTT,CASSPQGGSTGELFF
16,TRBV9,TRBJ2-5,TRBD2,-,TGCGCCAGCAGCGTAGGGGATAGCGGGAGGGATGAGACCCAGTACTTC,CASSVGDSGRDETQYF
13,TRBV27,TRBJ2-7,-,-,TGTGCCAGCAGTTCCCGGGACTCCAAACAGCAGTACTTC,CASSSRDSKQQYF
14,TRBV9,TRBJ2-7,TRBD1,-,TGTGCCAGCAGCCCCGAGGGGGCGTACTACGAGCAGTACTTC,CASSPEGAYYEQYF
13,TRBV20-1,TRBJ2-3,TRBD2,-,TGCAGTGCCAAACTAGCGGGAGTTGATACGCAGTATTTT,CSAKLAGVDTQYF
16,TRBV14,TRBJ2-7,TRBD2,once,TGTGCCAGCAGCCGATTAGGTACTAGCGGGAGCGAAGAGCAGTACTTC,CASSRLGTSGSEEQYF
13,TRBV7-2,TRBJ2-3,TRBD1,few,TGTGCCAGCGGGGACAGTGGTGGCTATACGCAGTATTTT,CASGDSGGYTQYF
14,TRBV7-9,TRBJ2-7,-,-,TGTGTCAGCAGCCTCTCTAGCTGGAGGAGCGAGCAGTACTTC,CVSSLSSWRSEQYF
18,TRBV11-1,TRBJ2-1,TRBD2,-,TGTGCCAGCAGCTTATCTAGTCAAGCGGGAGGGCGCCAAAATGAGCAGTTCTTC,CASSLSSQAGGRQNEQFF
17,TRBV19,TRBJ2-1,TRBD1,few,TGTGCCAGTAGGTCGACAGGGGGCTTTAGCTCCTACAATGAGCAGTTCTTC,CASRSTGGFSSYNEQFF
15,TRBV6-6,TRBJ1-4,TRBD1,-,TGTGCCAGCAGTTATTTTAGACAGGGAGGTAAAAAACTGTTTTTT,CASSYFRQGGKKLFF
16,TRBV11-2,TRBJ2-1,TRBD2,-,TGTGCCAGCAGCTCCGGGGTAGCGGGAGATCTAGGTGAGCAGTTCTTC,CASSSGVAGDLGEQFF
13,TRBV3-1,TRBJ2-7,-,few,TGTGCCAGCAGCCAAGAGGGTTCCTACGAGCAGTACTTC,CASSQEGSYEQYF
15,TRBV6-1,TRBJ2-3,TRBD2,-,TGTGCCAGCAGGCTTCAAGGCGCGGGGGTGGATACGCAGTATTTT,CASRLQGAGVDTQYF
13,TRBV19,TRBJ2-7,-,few,TGTGCCAGTAGTAATCGGGAGTCCTACGAGCAGTACTTC,CASSNRESYEQYF
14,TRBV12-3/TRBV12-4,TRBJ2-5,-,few,TGTGCCAGCAGTTTACAGGGCGGGCAAGAGACCCAGTACTTC,CASSLQGGQETQYF